These 32 T cell receptor beta chains were all obtained from the same sample, sequenced in a study of cytomegalovirus exposure and HLA in healthy donors. Primers: 60 Vbeta forward and 13 Jbeta reverse. Only in-frame clones appear in the TCRdb table, and some are missing; sequencing was by immunoSEQ multiplex PCR. The sample lists about 100,000 clones, around 80% occurring once. Sequenced: PBMCs. The origin of the receptors is a woman aged 18-35 years in good health and CMV-seronegative.

The J gene is TRBJ2-2, the V gene TRBV5-1; TRBD1 matches at 7 bases. The length of the CDR3 is 15 residues. V shed 1 base and J 8 bases; nucleotides not matched to a gene: 8. Germline V gives CDR1 SGHRS, CDR2 YFSETQ. This CDR3 reads CASSLWPRGSGELFF. The CDR3 DNA follows: TGCGCCAGCAGCTTGTGGCCCAGGGGGTCAGGGGAGCTGTTTTTT. Combining the CDR3 with reference TRBV5-1 and TRBJ2-2 gives the whole variable domain KAGVTQTPRYLIKTRGQQVTLSCSPISGHRSVSWYQQTPGQGLQFLFEYFSETQRNKGNFPGRFSGRQFSNSRSEMNVSTLELGDSALYLCASSLWPRGSGELFFGEGSRLTVL.

The chain has TRBV2 and TRBJ1-2; 9 bases are shared with TRBD1. The CDR3 spans 12 residues. Trimming cost V 10 bases and J 7 bases; bases outside gene matches: 7. The germline V gene encodes CDR1 SNHLY and CDR2 FYNNEI. CDR3 protein: CAIGQGPSGYTF. CDR3 sequence (DNA): TGTGCCATTGGACAGGGGCCCTCTGGCTACACCTTC.

The genes are TRBV7-2 and TRBJ2-1; 7 bases line up with TRBD2. After removal of 5 bases from V and 11 bases from J, the junction contained 15 bases not matched to a gene. The CDR3 runs to 15 residues. The germline V gene has CDR1 SGHTA and CDR2 FQGNSA. The CDR3 spells CASSPGGGGARQQFF. In DNA, the CDR3 is TGTGCCAGCAGCCCTGGGGGGGGAGGGGCTAGGCAGCAGTTCTTC.

The rearrangement joins TRBV5-6 to TRBJ1-2; TRBD1 matches 7 bases. Germline V lookup: CDR1 SGHDT, CDR2 YYEEEE. V shed 1 base and J 11 bases; nucleotides not matched to a gene: 17. The CDR3 runs 16 residues. CDR3 coding DNA: TGTGCCAGCAGCTTGCGCGACAGGGTGAAGACCCCTCGGTACACCTTC. It encodes CASSLRDRVKTPRYTF.

This clone was counted once. The chain is built from TRBV12-5 and TRBJ2-3; weak D call: TRBD1 (6 bases). Trimming shortened V by 6 bases and J by 2 bases, and 24 bases separated the two germline ends. Germline loops: CDR1 LGHNT, CDR2 FRNRAP. The CDR3 is made up of 18 amino acids. The CDR3 protein is CASGPGQFGLVVTDTQYF. The CDR3 DNA sequence: TGTGCTAGTGGCCCCGGACAGTTTGGTCTGGTAGTCACAGATACGCAGTATTTT.

CDR3 DNA: TGTGCCAGTAGTCCCTTGACTTCTGGGGCCAACGTCCTGACTTTC. Translating it yields CASSPLTSGANVLTF. The rearrangement links TRBV19 to TRBJ2-6; D call uncertain. V was clipped by 5 bases and J by 1 base, with 9 bases between them. This CDR3 is 15 amino acids long. The germline CDR1 and CDR2 sequences are LNHDA and SQIVND (reference sequence).

This chain connects TRBV7-9 to TRBJ2-3, with 10 bases identical to TRBD1. This CDR3 comprises 15 residues. The germline V gene encodes CDR1 SEHNR and CDR2 FQNEAQ (reference sequence). With V trimmed by 3 bases and J by 1 base, 1 base remained unmatched. The CDR3 reads CASSFGQGGTDTQYF. As DNA, the CDR3 is TGTGCCAGCAGCTTCGGACAGGGGGGCACAGATACGCAGTATTTT.

The genes are TRBV7-6 and TRBJ2-7; TRBD2 matches 7 bases. Trimming cost V 7 bases and J 4 bases; bases outside gene matches: 25. Germline lookup yields CDR1 SGHVS and CDR2 FNYEAQ. The CDR3 is made up of 19 amino acids. The CDR3 loop is CASTYHDGAGRVTAYEQYF. CDR3 nucleotide sequence: TGTGCCAGCACCTACCATGATGGAGCAGGGAGGGTTACCGCTTACGAGCAGTACTTC.

The rearrangement joins TRBV28 to TRBJ2-7, with D maybe TRBD2 (6 bases). There are 16 residues in the CDR3. The V gene's germline CDR1 is MDHEN and CDR2 SYDVKM. The ends were cut back, 5 bases at V and 0 bases at J, with 17 bases in the middle. The CDR3 DNA is TGTGCCAGCAGTCCTCACCCGGGGGTCTCCTCCTACGAGCAGTACTTC. Protein product: CASSPHPGVSSYEQYF.

This chain joins TRBV7-8 and TRBJ2-2, with D perhaps matching TRBD1 (8 bases). Germline-derived CDR1 and CDR2 are SGHVS and FQNEAQ. CDR3 length: 17 residues. Between the trimmed V and J ends, which lost 3 bases and 5 bases, there was a span of 19 bases. Here the CDR3 reads CASSLLTQGGWTGELFF. CDR3 sequence (DNA): TGTGCCAGCAGCTTGTTGACACAGGGGGGGTGGACCGGGGAGCTGTTTTTT.

This clone was recorded once. V is TRBV30 and J is TRBJ2-5, with D possibly being TRBD1 (5 bases). The better agreement between TRBJ2-7 and the DNA end casts doubt on the J call. Germline assignment: CDR1 GTSNPN and CDR2 SVGIG (reference sequence). The CDR3 totals 13 residues. The CDR3 loop reads CAWSNRPTYEQYF. The CDR3, as DNA: TGTGCCTGGAGTAACAGGCCGACCTACGAGCAGTACTTC.

The chain has TRBV30 and TRBJ1-5, with TRBD1 identical over 8 bases. This CDR3 has 13 amino acids. CDR1 and CDR2 from the germline V gene are GTSNPN and SVGIG (reference sequence). V was clipped by 1 base and J by 5 bases; unmatched bases: 1. The CDR3 DNA reads TGTGCCTGGAGTGGACAGGGGTATCAGCCCCAGCATTTT. Translated: CAWSGQGYQPQHF. Based on the CDR3 plus reference TRBV30 and TRBJ1-5, the full variable domain is SQTIHQWPATLVQPVGSPLSLECTVEGTSNPNLYWYRQAAGRGLQLLFYSVGIGQISSEVPQNLSASRPQDRQFILSSKKLLLSDSGFYLCAWSGQGYQPQHFGDGTRLSIL.

CDR3 sequence (DNA): TGTGCCAGCAGGTCCGGGACAGGTATAGAGACCCAGTACTTC. Translated, it gives CASRSGTGIETQYF. The chain combines TRBV7-9 with TRBJ2-5, with 8 bases matching TRBD1. Germline CDR1 SEHNR, CDR2 FQNEAQ (reference sequence). The CDR3 runs to 14 residues. Trimming cost V 6 bases and J 4 bases; bases outside gene matches: 7.

This sequence joins TRBV28 and TRBJ2-2, with D perhaps TRBD2 (5 bases). Trimming cost V 1 base and J 5 bases, with 8 bases left between them. The CDR3 sequence is 14 residues long. Germline V CDR1 and CDR2: MDHEN, SYDVKM. The CDR3 DNA follows: TGTGCCAGCAGTTTATTCCGGGGAACCGGGGAGCTGTTTTTT. Its translation is CASSLFRGTGELFF.

The J gene is TRBJ2-3, the V gene TRBV5-4, with 9 nucleotides matching TRBD2. The trim removed 1 base at V and 7 bases at J, leaving 7 bases unmatched. This CDR3 region has 15 residues. Germline CDR1 is SGHNT and CDR2 is YYREEE (reference sequence). CDR3 region: CASSLTSGGPNTQYF. The CDR3 DNA sequence: TGTGCCAGCAGCTTGACCAGCGGGGGGCCCAATACGCAGTATTTT.

The rearrangement links TRBV6-1 to TRBJ2-5, with 7 nucleotides matching TRBD2. The length of the CDR3 is 15 residues. CDR1 and CDR2 from the germline V gene are MNHNS and SASEGT. Trimming cost V 4 bases and J 4 bases; bases outside gene matches: 9. As DNA, the CDR3 is TGTGCCAGCAGTGGAGGGGAGGGTGTGCCAGAGACCCAGTACTTC. It codes for CASSGGEGVPETQYF.

V and J are TRBV29-1 and TRBJ2-5; unclear D gene. The CDR3 is made up of 8 amino acids. CDR1 and CDR2 (germline): SQVTM, ANQGSEA. The V end was cut by 2 bases, the J end by 12 bases, with 4 bases between. The CDR3 DNA reads TGCAGCGTTGAACTTAAGTACTTC. Translation: CSVELKYF.

There are many counts of this clone. V is TRBV6-5 and J is TRBJ2-5, with D perhaps TRBD1 (6 bases). The V gene lost 0 bases and the J gene lost 4 bases, with 12 bases spanning the gap. Germline V gives CDR1 MNHEY, CDR2 SVGAGI. The CDR3 extends over 15 amino acids. This chain's CDR3 is CASSYSFGGRETQYF. The CDR3 DNA follows: TGTGCCAGCAGTTACTCGTTTGGGGGCAGAGAGACCCAGTACTTC.

This chain uses TRBV30 with TRBJ2-5, with TRBD2 matching over 9 bases. With the DNA end fitting TRBJ2-7 better, the J assignment may be wrong. CDR3 length: 16 residues. Germline CDR1 GTSNPN, CDR2 SVGIG (reference sequence). The DNA of the CDR3 is TGTGCCTGGGGGGGATCGGGACTAGCCTCACCCTACGAGCAGTACTTC. Translation gives CAWGGSGLASPYEQYF.

The V call is TRBV9, the J call TRBJ1-1; a possible D gene is TRBD1 (5 bases). Trimming took off 3 bases at V and 1 base at J, with 10 bases between the two ends. Germline CDR1 and CDR2: SGDLS and YYNGEE. The CDR3 has 14 amino acids. CDR3 amino acids: CASSGGRGNTEAFF. The CDR3 bases are TGTGCCAGCAGCGGGGGTAGGGGGAACACTGAAGCTTTCTTT.

V gene TRBV4-3 combines with J gene TRBJ2-1, with a possible D match to TRBD2 (6 bases). The germline V gene has CDR1 LGHNA and CDR2 YSLEER. The germline V and J ends were trimmed by 3 bases and 4 bases, with 7 bases remaining between them. The CDR3 sequence is 13 residues long. This CDR3 is CASSQGLYNEQFF. CDR3 coding DNA: TGCGCCAGCAGCCAGGGACTTTACAATGAGCAGTTCTTC.

The rearrangement uses TRBV7-2 and TRBJ2-1, with 11 bases fitting TRBD2. Germline V gene data show CDR1 as SGHTA and CDR2 as FQGNSA. The CDR3 is made up of 15 amino acids. The V segment lost 7 bases and the J segment 5 bases; nucleotides outside the gene matches: 7. This chain's CDR3 is CASIRLAGNNNEQFF. The CDR3 DNA follows: TGTGCCAGCATCCGACTAGCGGGGAATAACAATGAGCAGTTCTTC.

This chain joins TRBV7-3 and TRBJ2-7; D uncertain. The CDR3 is made up of 12 amino acids. The germline V and J ends were trimmed by 4 bases and 7 bases, with 11 bases remaining between them. The germline V gene has CDR1 SGHTA and CDR2 FQGTGA. The CDR3 DNA follows: TGTGCCAGCAGCTCAATGGCCGGGGAGCAGTACTTC. Its translation is CASSSMAGEQYF.

CDR3 region: CASSLRWRGLAKNIQYF. In nucleotides, the CDR3 is TGTGCCAGCAGTTTGCGGTGGCGGGGGCTAGCCAAAAACATTCAGTACTTC. V usage is TRBV28 and J usage is TRBJ2-4; tentatively, D is TRBD2 (7 bases). The CDR3 length is 17 residues. Germline CDR1 reads MDHEN; CDR2 reads SYDVKM. Trimming pared 3 bases from V and 0 bases from J, leaving 15 bases between.

This clone showed up just a few times. The chain couples TRBV18 to TRBJ1-2, with D maybe TRBD1 (6 bases). Looked up from germline, CDR1 is KGHSH and CDR2 is LQKENI. V was shortened by 4 bases and J by 0 bases, with 9 bases between the two germline ends. This CDR3 has 14 amino acids. The CDR3 here is CASSHGGPNYGYTF. DNA for the CDR3: TGTGCCAGCTCACACGGGGGGCCTAACTATGGCTACACCTTC.

The chain carries TRBV5-1 and TRBJ2-7, with D possibly TRBD1 on 5 matching bases. CDR3 length: 14 amino acids. The germline gives CDR1 SGHRS, CDR2 YFSETQ. Trimming removed 0 bases from V and 4 bases from J, with 11 bases in between. CDR3 sequence: CASSLAGSGYEQYF. The CDR3 DNA sequence: TGCGCCAGCAGCTTGGCAGGGTCAGGGTACGAGCAGTACTTC.

V usage is TRBV18 and J usage is TRBJ2-5, with unresolved D. The CDR3 is 13 amino acids. V was trimmed by 0 bases and J by 5 bases, leaving 7 bases between them. Germline V lookup: CDR1 KGHSH, CDR2 LQKENI. The CDR3 loop reads CASSPPFRETQYF. DNA for the CDR3: TGTGCCAGCTCACCACCGTTCAGGGAGACCCAGTACTTC.

The gene calls are TRBV6-6 and TRBJ1-3, with a possible D match to TRBD1 (6 bases). This CDR3 is 13 amino acids long. The V end lost 4 bases, the J end lost 4 bases, and 8 bases lay between the germline ends. The germline gives CDR1 MNHNY, CDR2 SVGAGI (reference sequence). The CDR3 loop reads CASSFGTGNTIYF. In DNA, the CDR3 is TGTGCCAGCAGTTTCGGGACAGGAAACACCATATATTTT.

The rearrangement links TRBV9 to TRBJ2-3; D perhaps matches TRBD1 (6 bases). V lost 0 bases and J 6 bases, leaving 11 bases between the germline ends. The CDR3 runs to 14 residues. Looked up from germline, CDR1 is SGDLS and CDR2 is YYNGEE. The CDR3 DNA sequence: TGTGCCAGCAGCGTAGCGGGGACACTGGATACGCAGTATTTT. It is translated as CASSVAGTLDTQYF. Looking up the rest from reference TRBV9 and TRBJ2-3 gives the full variable domain: DSGVTQTPKHLITATGQRVTLRCSPRSGDLSVYWYQQSLDQGLQFLIQYYNGEERAKGNILERFSAQQFPDLHSELNLSSLELGDSALYFCASSVAGTLDTQYFGPGTRLTVL.

The chain couples TRBV27 to TRBJ2-2, with D perhaps TRBD2 (6 bases). This CDR3 contains 14 residues. Per germline, CDR1 MNHEY and CDR2 SMNVEV (reference sequence). Trimming removed 4 bases at V and 6 bases at J, with 12 bases between. CDR3 protein: CASSYGRGAGELFF. The DNA of the CDR3 is TGTGCCAGCAGTTACGGGAGAGGGGCCGGGGAGCTGTTTTTT.

This sequence joins TRBV28 and TRBJ1-2; 8 bases line up with TRBD1. Germline V lookup: CDR1 MDHEN, CDR2 SYDVKM. The V segment lost 6 bases and the J segment 8 bases; nucleotides outside the gene matches: 5. The CDR3 spans 12 residues. The CDR3 region is CASSSTGEGYTF. The CDR3 coding sequence is TGTGCCAGCAGCTCGACAGGGGAAGGCTACACCTTC.

J is TRBJ2-7 and V is TRBV7-9; 9 nucleotides match TRBD1. CDR3 length equals 14 residues. Trimming cost V 5 bases and J 6 bases; bases outside gene matches: 8. Germline CDR1 reads SEHNR; CDR2 reads FQNEAQ (reference sequence). CDR3 sequence (DNA): TGTGCCAGCAGCCCATCCGGGACAGGGTCCGAGCAGTACTTC. Its protein is CASSPSGTGSEQYF.